This T cell receptor (beta chain) was retrieved from a study of long-term antiretroviral therapy in people with HIV. The germline V and J ends were trimmed by 3 bases and 3 bases, with 9 bases remaining between them. The CDR3 length is 13 residues. CDR1 is MDHEN, CDR2 SYDVKM, per germline. Held in samples before DNA extraction were about 0.85-11 million cryopreserved PBMC. Samples were assayed with immunoSEQ v3.0 at survey level. Clones were read by immunoSEQ multiplex PCR, and TCRdb kept only the in-frame ones, dropping some. The repertoire consists of about 29,000 clones, with about 88% occurring once and the leading ten covering roughly 7%.

The material sequenced was unsorted PBMCs, taken 5 years before starting antiretroviral therapy. This clonotype was obtained from a man in his fifties or sixties with HIV. The V and J genes are TRBV28 and TRBJ2-7; no reliable D call. In nucleotides, the CDR3 is TGTGCCAGCAGTTTGTGGACGGTCTACGAGCAGTACTTC. Protein: CASSLWTVYEQYF. The entire variable domain, with the rest obtained from reference TRBV28 and TRBJ2-7, is as follows: DVKVTQSSRYLVKRTGEKVFLECVQDMDHENMFWYRQDPGLGLRLIYFSYDVKMKEKGDIPEGYSVSREKKERFSLILESASTNQTSMYLCASSLWTVYEQYFGPGTRLTVT.